The 4 T cell receptor beta chains below all came from one sample that was sequenced in a study of metastatic and nonmetastatic thyroid tumors. Patients underwent thyroid surgery, and none had received any treatment before it. TCRdb ran MiXCR on the PCR reads. Of 15,000 to 17,000 clones in the sample, approximately 3.7% were seen once. Sequencing was done on a sample of tumor tissue. These receptors were obtained from a female donor with papillary thyroid cancer or a benign thyroid nodule (not recorded which). Some clones in this sample may be carry-over from other donors' samples.

The chain employs TRBV28 and TRBJ2-1; D tentatively fits TRBD1 or TRBD2 (5 bases each). The CDR3 extends over 19 amino acids. The V and J ends lost 8 bases and 4 bases respectively, with 30 bases between them. From germline, CDR1 is MDHEN and CDR2 SYDVKM. CDR3 sequence reads: CASGLTVLRDGISYNEQFF. In nucleotides, the CDR3 is TGTGCCAGCGGCCTAACCGTTCTCCGGGACGGAATCTCTTACAATGAGCAGTTCTTC.

This clone was recorded at least ten times. V is TRBV7-3 and J is TRBJ1-5; tentatively, D is TRBD1 (5 bases). CDR1 is SGHTA, CDR2 FQGTGA, per germline. The CDR3 is made up of 15 amino acids. Trimming shortened V by 5 bases and J by 6 bases, and 17 bases separated the two germline ends. As DNA, the CDR3 is TGTGCCAGCAGCCGACTTGGGGCCAGGGTTCAGCCCCAGCATTTT. Translating it yields CASSRLGARVQPQHF.

This clone occurred a few times. This sequence joins TRBV6-1 and TRBJ2-7; D call uncertain. The CDR3 covers 13 residues. Germline lookup yields CDR1 MNHNS and CDR2 SASEGT. V was pared by 5 bases and J by 4 bases, with 12 bases between. This chain's CDR3 is CASSQERLYEQYF. As DNA, the CDR3 is TGTGCCAGCAGTCAAGAACGGCTATACGAGCAGTACTTC.

The chain has TRBV28 and TRBJ2-7, with 7 nucleotides matching TRBD1. CDR1 MDHEN and CDR2 SYDVKM come from the germline V gene. Unmatched junction bases numbered 10, after V lost 3 bases and J lost 5 bases. The CDR3 runs to 15 residues. The CDR3 is CASSFTQGQRDEQYF. CDR3 in DNA: TGTGCCAGCAGTTTCACACAGGGGCAGCGCGACGAGCAGTACTTC. The variable domain in full, completed from reference TRBV28 and TRBJ2-7, reads DVKVTQSSRYLVKRTGEKVFLECVQDMDHENMFWYRQDPGLGLRLIYFSYDVKMKEKGDIPEGYSVSREKKERFSLILESASTNQTSMYLCASSFTQGQRDEQYFGPGTRLTVT.